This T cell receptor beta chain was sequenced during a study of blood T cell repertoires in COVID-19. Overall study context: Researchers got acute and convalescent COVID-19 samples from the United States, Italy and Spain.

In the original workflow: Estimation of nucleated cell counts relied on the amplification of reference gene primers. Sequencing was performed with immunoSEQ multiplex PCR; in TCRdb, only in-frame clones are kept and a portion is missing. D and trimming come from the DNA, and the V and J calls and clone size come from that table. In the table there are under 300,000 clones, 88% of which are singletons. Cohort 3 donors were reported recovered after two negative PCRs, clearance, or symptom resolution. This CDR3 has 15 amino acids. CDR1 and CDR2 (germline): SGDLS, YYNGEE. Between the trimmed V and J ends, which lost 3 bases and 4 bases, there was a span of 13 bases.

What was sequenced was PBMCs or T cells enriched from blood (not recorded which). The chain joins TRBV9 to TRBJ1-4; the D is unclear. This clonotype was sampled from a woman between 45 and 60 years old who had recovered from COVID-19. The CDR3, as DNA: TGTGCCAGCAGCGCCGCGGGTCTGGATAATGAAAAACTGTTTTTT. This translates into CASSAAGLDNEKLFF.